The 7 T cell receptor beta chains given below trace back to one sample, sequenced in a study of shared clonotypes between healthy human individuals. Some clones are missing from TCRdb's copy, which holds only in-frame ones; the method was immunoSEQ multiplex PCR. Among hundreds of thousands of clones listed, more than 70% were seen once. The specimen sequenced was memory CD4+ T cells sorted from blood. Subset of the sample: CD45RA-negative fraction. These TCRs come from a woman aged 30 to 39 in good health.

The CDR3: CASSLTSGGAYNEQFF. CDR3 nucleotide sequence: TGTGCCAGCAGCTTGACTAGCGGTGGCGCCTACAATGAGCAGTTCTTC. The V and J genes are TRBV11-2 and TRBJ2-1; 9 bases line up with TRBD2. Germline CDR1 is SGHAT and CDR2 is FQNNGV. The V and J ends lost 3 bases and 2 bases, in that order; junction bases with no gene match: 5. The CDR3 spans 16 residues.

The chain couples TRBV5-1 to TRBJ1-1; a possible D gene is TRBD1 (5 bases). The CDR3 totals 16 residues. Per germline, CDR1 SGHRS and CDR2 YFSETQ. Between the trimmed V and J ends, which lost 4 bases and 1 base, there was a span of 17 bases. The CDR3 DNA reads TGCGCCAGCAGCACAATGCCCCCAGGGTCGAACACTGAAGCTTTCTTT. As protein: CASSTMPPGSNTEAFF.

This chain joins TRBV6-5 and TRBJ2-7, with D perhaps TRBD2 (5 bases). This CDR3 contains 16 residues. Germline V gene lookup returns CDR1 MNHEY and CDR2 SVGAGI. V lost 0 bases and J 2 bases, leaving 14 bases between the germline ends. This CDR3 is CASSYSGEPGTYEQYF. DNA for the CDR3: TGTGCCAGCAGTTACTCGGGAGAGCCGGGGACCTACGAGCAGTACTTC.

This chain joins TRBV5-4 and TRBJ2-2; 13 bases line up with TRBD2. CDR1 and CDR2 (germline): SGHNT, YYREEE (reference sequence). This CDR3 contains 15 residues. V trimming: 4 bases; J trimming: 7 bases; junction bases outside the gene matches: 4. CDR3 in amino acids: CASSNGLAGVGELFF. The CDR3 coding sequence is TGTGCCAGCAGCAACGGACTAGCGGGAGTCGGGGAGCTGTTTTTT.

The rearrangement links TRBV11-1 to TRBJ2-5; perhaps TRBD1 as D (5 bases). CDR1 is SGHAT and CDR2 is FQDESV in the germline V gene (reference sequence). V gave up 4 bases and J gave up 5 bases, with 17 bases separating them. The CDR3 runs 15 residues. CDR3 protein: CASSSTSGQKETQYF. The CDR3, as DNA: TGTGCCAGCAGCTCCACCTCAGGGCAGAAGGAGACCCAGTACTTC.

This sequence joins TRBV5-8 and TRBJ2-1; D not certain. The CDR3 loop spans 17 amino acids. With 0 bases removed from V and 2 bases from J, the gap between germline ends came to 15 bases. Germline V CDR1 and CDR2: SGHTS, YDEGEE. CDR3 coding DNA: TGTGCCAGCAGCTTGGACGGCGAGCTGGGCGCCTACAATGAGCAGTTCTTC. As protein: CASSLDGELGAYNEQFF. Full variable domain (rest looked up from reference TRBV5-8 and TRBJ2-1): EAGVTQSPTHLIKTRGQQATLRCSPISGHTSVYWYQQALGLGLQFLLWYDEGEERNRGNFPPRFSGRQFPNYSSELNVNALELEDSALYLCASSLDGELGAYNEQFFGPGTRLTVL.

This rearrangement joins TRBV18 to TRBJ1-5; no firm D call. CDR1 and CDR2 from the germline V gene are KGHSH and LQKENI. This CDR3 is 15 amino acids long. Trimming removed 2 bases from V and 5 bases from J, with 13 bases in between. This chain's CDR3 is CASSPEGRSYQPQHF. CDR3 nucleotide sequence: TGTGCCAGCTCACCAGAAGGCAGGTCGTATCAGCCCCAGCATTTT.